The 2 T cell receptor beta chains listed next were all sequenced from one sample in a study of T cells in localized non-small cell lung cancer. TCRdb keeps only in-frame clones here, not all; method: immunoSEQ multiplex PCR. The sample holds 20,000 to 25,000 clones, over 85% seen once. Here the sequenced sample was peripheral blood, taken before any cancer treatment. The receptor set was obtained from a male donor older than 55 with stage I squamous cell lung carcinoma.

V and J are TRBV4-3 and TRBJ1-2; maybe TRBD1 (5 bases). Germline V CDR1 and CDR2: LGHNA, YSLEER. Trimming took 0 bases from V and 7 from J, leaving 21 bases between them. This CDR3 has 17 residues. CDR3 in DNA: TGCGCCAGCAGCCAAGATCGGACCCCTAGGGGATCGGGTGGCTACACCTTC. It codes for CASSQDRTPRGSGGYTF.

The chain recombines TRBV9 with TRBJ2-3; a weak D match, TRBD2 (7 bases). CDR3 length: 16 residues. V dropped 4 bases and J dropped 3 bases, with 18 bases sitting between them. Germline lookup yields CDR1 SGDLS and CDR2 YYNGEE. This chain's CDR3 is CASSSKGGAGTDTQYF. The CDR3 bases are TGTGCCAGCAGCTCTAAAGGGGGGGCGGGTACAGATACGCAGTATTTT.